Listed below are T cell receptor beta chains from one sample, sequenced in a study of CD8 T cells in ankylosing spondylitis. TCRdb reprocessed the 5' RACE reads via MiXCR and lists one record per CDR3 protein. The sample lists roughly 250,000 distinct CDR3 sequences, over 9.5% seen once, with about 3% in the top ten. The sequencing sample was made of blood, either unsorted or a sorted T cell fraction (not recorded which). These receptors were taken from a male donor with ankylosing spondylitis or in good health (not recorded which). The CDR3 runs from the conserved cysteine through the conserved F or W.

TRBJ2-7	TRBV30	CAWSMGLAGTGSSYEQYF
TRBJ2-3	TRBV12-3/TRBV12-4	CASSLGRAAGATDTQYF
TRBJ1-5	TRBV10-2	CASSEGGGRSAQPQHF
TRBJ2-1	TRBV5-1	CASSLKHGYNEQFF
TRBJ2-1	TRBV10-3	CAISESTGSDEQFF
TRBJ2-7	TRBV30	CAWSSSSPYEQYF
TRBJ2-1	TRBV20-1	CSGRGDHGSYNEQFF
TRBJ2-7	TRBV13	CASSSETGTGPYEQYF
TRBJ2-7	TRBV10-3	CAISDGTGDYEQYF
TRBJ2-1	TRBV4-1	CASSQGLAGGGEQFF
TRBJ1-1	TRBV20-1	CSATGDLNTEAFF
TRBJ2-3	TRBV20-1	CSASPALFSTDTQYF
TRBJ2-1	TRBV7-6	CASSFGGMDNEQFF
TRBJ1-5	TRBV28	CASFSDTRGRGQPQHF
TRBJ1-1	TRBV18	CASSPRTGVTEAFF
TRBJ2-3	TRBV28	CASRRVRTDTQYF
TRBJ1-1	TRBV6-5	CASSYSIGDTEAFF
TRBJ1-1	TRBV10-3	CAITAGRDRVTEAFF
TRBJ1-5	TRBV20-1	CSARGAGVGPQHF
TRBJ2-2	TRBV5-6	CASSSQGIHTGELFF
TRBJ2-6	TRBV10-2	CASSEARKSSGANVLTF
TRBJ2-2	TRBV14	CASSQELARNTGELFF
TRBJ2-1	TRBV20-1	CSARGRGAGAYNEQFF
TRBJ2-7	TRBV20-1	CSARDGTGETYEQYF
TRBJ2-3	TRBV10-1	CASSPDRGGTDTQYF
TRBJ2-7	TRBV7-2	CASSLVVGQGRSYEQYF
TRBJ2-3	TRBV12-3/TRBV12-4	CASSSLESTDTQYF
TRBJ1-1	TRBV20-1	CSARPYTEAFF
TRBJ2-1	TRBV12-3/TRBV12-4	CASSLVRQVNEQFF
TRBJ2-5	TRBV12-3/TRBV12-4	CASSPRGGRETQYF
TRBJ1-3	TRBV18	CASSPRRVEGNTIYF
TRBJ2-5	TRBV12-3/TRBV12-4	CASSLPNRVETQYF
TRBJ2-1	TRBV5-1	CASSGGPREGNEQFF
TRBJ1-1	TRBV19	CASSIPTGGAGTEAFF
TRBJ1-6	TRBV3-1	CASSQDPRPPSPLHF
TRBJ2-7	TRBV7-6	CASSLGSSLYEQYF
TRBJ2-3	TRBV24-1	CATSTAGEGPDTQYF
TRBJ1-4	TRBV5-1	CASSSTGTANEKLFF
TRBJ2-1	TRBV6-1	CASSESRNEQFF
TRBJ2-1	TRBV3-1	CASSPPRLAIQGRGEQFF
TRBJ2-7	TRBV6-5	CATTQGDEQYF
TRBJ1-5	TRBV4-2	CAISPGFNQPQHF
TRBJ1-2	TRBV20-1	CSARPTGYGYTF
TRBJ1-6	TRBV12-3/TRBV12-4	CASSLGGQGRNSPLHF
TRBJ2-1	TRBV10-1	CASSDGGGAYNEQFF
TRBJ2-1	TRBV29-1	CSVESAVGNEQFF
TRBJ1-3	TRBV15	CATSGSGPPSSGNTIYF
TRBJ2-7	TRBV6-4	CASSGSGGLHEQYF